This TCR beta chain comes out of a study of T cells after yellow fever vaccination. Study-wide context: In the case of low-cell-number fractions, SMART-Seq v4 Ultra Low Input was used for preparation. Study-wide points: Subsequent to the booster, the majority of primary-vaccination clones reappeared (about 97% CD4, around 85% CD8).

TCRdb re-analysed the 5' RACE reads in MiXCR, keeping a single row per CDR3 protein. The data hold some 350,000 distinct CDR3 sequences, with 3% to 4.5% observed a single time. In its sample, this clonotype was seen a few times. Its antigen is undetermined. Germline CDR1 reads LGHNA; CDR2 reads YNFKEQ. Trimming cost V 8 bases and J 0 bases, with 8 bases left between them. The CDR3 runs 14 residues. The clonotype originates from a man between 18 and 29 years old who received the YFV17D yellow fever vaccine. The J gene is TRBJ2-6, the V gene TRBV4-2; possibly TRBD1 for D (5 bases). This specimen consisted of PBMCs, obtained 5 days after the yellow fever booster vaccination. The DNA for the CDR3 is TGTGCCAGCGAAGACAGCTCTGGGGCCAACGTCCTGACTTTC. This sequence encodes CASEDSSGANVLTF.